Presented here are 24 T cell receptor beta chains from one specimen sequenced in a study of regulatory T cells in long-lasting Graves disease. Both iRepertoire HTBI primers and Arm-PCR of CDR3 regions were used to build the TCR beta libraries. TCRdb re-analysed the multiplex PCR reads in MiXCR, keeping a single row per CDR3 protein. Of 600,000 to 800,000 distinct CDR3 sequences in the sample, 25% to 30% were seen once. As for time point: persistent/refractory GD, antithyroid drugs over 5 years with positive TRAb. PBMCs provided the RNA from which the TCR library was made. The sample was peripheral blood mononuclear cells (PBMCs), taken when the disease was refractory, from a patient treated with antithyroid drugs. The receptors originated from a female donor with Graves disease.

This chain joins TRBV20-1 and TRBJ1-1; D gene unclear. Germline V gene data show CDR1 as DFQATT and CDR2 as SNEGSKA (reference sequence). Trimming removed 1 base from V and 5 bases from J, with 11 bases in between. The CDR3 is 13 amino acids. In DNA form, the CDR3 reads TGCAGTGCTAGAGGGGGAACAGAGACTGAAGCTTTCTTT. Its translation: CSARGGTETEAFF.

The J gene is TRBJ1-1, the V gene TRBV6-2 or TRBV6-3; no clear D. Germline V gene lookup returns CDR1 MNHEY and CDR2 SVGEGT. The length of the CDR3 is 15 residues. Deletions cut 5 bases from V and 5 bases from J, with 18 bases between. The CDR3 DNA sequence: TGTGCCAGCAGTGAATTTCAGGCGAGTAATACTGAAGCTTTCTTT. Encoded protein: CASSEFQASNTEAFF.

The rearrangement links TRBV20-1 to TRBJ2-5; 13 bases agree with TRBD2. The CDR3 contains 16 residues. The V gene end was trimmed by 0 bases and the J gene end by 4 bases; junction bases not matched to a gene: 5. Germline V gene data show CDR1 as DFQATT and CDR2 as SNEGSKA (reference sequence). The CDR3 reads CSARDLWTSGRETQYF. As DNA, the CDR3 is TGCAGTGCTAGAGATCTCTGGACTAGCGGGAGAGAGACCCAGTACTTC.

This clonotype came up a few times. The CDR3 sequence is CAWSANRGDQPQHF. CDR3 DNA sequence: TGTGCCTGGAGTGCGAACAGGGGGGATCAGCCCCAGCATTTT. The rearrangement joins TRBV30 to TRBJ1-5; 8 bases are shared with TRBD1. J gave up 5 bases and V 1 base, and 4 bases lay outside the gene matches. The CDR3 contains 14 residues. The germline CDR1 and CDR2 sequences are GTSNPN and SVGIG (reference sequence).

The J gene is TRBJ1-5, the V gene TRBV6-1; TRBD1 matches 8 bases. V shed 6 bases and J 0 bases; nucleotides not matched to a gene: 16. CDR1 is MNHNS, CDR2 SASEGT, per germline. The CDR3 is made up of 19 amino acids. The CDR3 coding sequence is TGTGCCAGCAGCGAACTTCACTGGACAGGGCCCTATAGCAATCAGCCCCAGCATTTT. Encoded protein: CASSELHWTGPYSNQPQHF.

The chain is built from TRBV6-1 and TRBJ2-2; D call uncertain. Germline-derived CDR1 and CDR2 are MNHNS and SASEGT. The CDR3 is 13 residues long. Trimming took off 8 bases at V and 4 bases at J, with 11 bases between the two ends. DNA of the CDR3: TGTGCCAGCCGCTCACAGCGCACCGGGGAGCTGTTTTTT. Translation: CASRSQRTGELFF.

In regard to this clonotype: Being one base from a much bigger clone, this may be a read error. This sequence joins TRBV11-1 and TRBJ2-7; 7 bases map to TRBD2. The V gene's germline CDR1 is SGHAT and CDR2 FQDESV (reference sequence). The CDR3 covers 14 residues. V lost 3 bases and J lost 0; bases outside the gene matches: 2. The CDR3 loop reads CASSFGGISYEQYF. The CDR3 DNA is TGTGCCAGCAGCTTCGGGGGGATCTCCTACGAGCAGTACTTC. Complete variable domain (other parts from reference TRBV11-1 and TRBJ2-7): EAEVAQSPRYKITEKSQAVAFWCDPISGHATLYWYRQILGQGPELLVQFQDESVVDDSQLPKDRFSAERLKGVDSTLKIQPAELGDSAMYLCASSFGGISYEQYFGPGTRLTVT.

The rearrangement uses TRBV12-3 or TRBV12-4 and TRBJ1-4; D possibly corresponds to TRBD1 (6 bases). V was cut by 4 bases and J by 8 bases, with 17 bases left in between. The CDR3 is made up of 15 amino acids. CDR3 DNA sequence: TGTGCCAGCAGTTCATACAGGGAGGGCGACGAAAAACTGTTTTTT. This encodes CASSSYREGDEKLFF.

The chain recombines TRBV20-1 with TRBJ2-5, with 7 bases lining up with TRBD2. This CDR3 has 19 residues. The germline V gene encodes CDR1 DFQATT and CDR2 SNEGSKA (reference sequence). The V and J ends lost 0 bases and 0 bases, in that order; junction bases with no gene match: 16. Here the CDR3 DNA reads TGCAGTGCTAGAGATTTGGAGCTAGCGGTAACACCCTACCAAGAGACCCAGTACTTC. Protein sequence: CSARDLELAVTPYQETQYF.

This clonotype occurred a few times. The rearrangement uses TRBV19 and TRBJ1-1; 7 nucleotides line up with TRBD1. With 6 bases clipped from V and 1 base from J, the junction kept 5 bases outside the gene matches. The length of the CDR3 is 14 residues. Germline values: CDR1 LNHDA, CDR2 SQIVND (reference sequence). The CDR3 bases are TGTGCCAGTAGCCACAGGGGACAGAACACTGAAGCTTTCTTT. Amino acid sequence: CASSHRGQNTEAFF.

This clonotype was counted at least ten times. CDR3 protein: CSARPSDRAHGYTF. The CDR3 DNA reads as TGCAGTGCTAGGCCGTCGGACAGGGCCCATGGCTACACCTTC. The V gene is TRBV20-1, the J gene TRBJ1-2, with 8 bases lining up with TRBD1. Per the germline V gene, CDR1 is DFQATT and CDR2 is SNEGSKA (reference sequence). The CDR3 sequence is 14 residues long. Trimming removed 3 bases from V and 6 bases from J; junction bases left unmatched: 9.

The J gene is TRBJ1-3, the V gene TRBV28; 8 nucleotides agree with TRBD1. V lost 6 bases, J lost 5 bases, and 15 bases stayed unmatched. Germline V lookup: CDR1 MDHEN, CDR2 SYDVKM. This CDR3 spans 17 amino acids. CDR3 sequence (DNA): TGTGCCAGCAGCCGCCTCCTGCAGGGGGCTGAGAGAAACACCATATATTTT. It translates to CASSRLLQGAERNTIYF.

The chain is built from TRBV4-2 and TRBJ1-2; D call uncertain. The CDR3 length is 14 residues. V gave up 3 bases and J gave up 4 bases, with 12 bases separating them. Germline CDR1 and CDR2: LGHNA and YNFKEQ. DNA of the CDR3: TGTGCCAGCAGCCACCAGCGGGGTGCCTATGGCTACACCTTC. Its translation: CASSHQRGAYGYTF.

The rearrangement links TRBV5-5 to TRBJ1-4; D uncertain. The CDR3 sequence is 11 residues long. V lost 4 bases, J lost 8 bases, and 6 bases lay in between. The germline V gene has CDR1 SGHKS and CDR2 YYEKEE (reference sequence). The CDR3 sequence is CASSLKEKLFF. The CDR3 region has the DNA TGTGCCAGCAGCCTCAAGGAAAAACTGTTTTTT.

This clonotype was counted many times. The rearrangement joins TRBV28 to TRBJ2-4; tentatively, D is TRBD1 (7 bases). CDR3 length: 13 amino acids. From germline, CDR1 is MDHEN and CDR2 SYDVKM. V lost 7 bases and J 5 bases, leaving 12 bases between the germline ends. CDR3 sequence: CASTGGGQNIQYF. The DNA of the CDR3 is TGTGCCAGCACTGGAGGGGGCCAAAACATTCAGTACTTC.

This clonotype was seen more than once but under ten times. The rearrangement joins TRBV6-5 to TRBJ2-7; TRBD2 agrees at 13 bases. V dropped 4 bases and J dropped 2; count of bases not matched to a gene: 5. The CDR3 sequence is 16 residues long. In germline, CDR1 is MNHEY, CDR2 SVGAGI. CDR3 protein: CASSSGLAGVPYEQYF. In nucleotides, the CDR3 is TGTGCCAGCAGTTCTGGACTAGCGGGAGTTCCCTACGAGCAGTACTTC.

This chain connects TRBV9 to TRBJ1-4; D remains unclear. The CDR3 consists of 14 residues. Germline V gene lookup returns CDR1 SGDLS and CDR2 YYNGEE. V was trimmed by 1 base and J by 7 bases, leaving 11 bases between them. CDR3 protein: CASSVTPEVEKLFF. For the CDR3, the DNA is TGTGCCAGCAGCGTAACGCCCGAAGTTGAAAAACTGTTTTTT.

This clonotype was observed many times. This rearrangement joins TRBV11-2 to TRBJ2-7; TRBD1 agrees at 11 bases. There are 16 residues in the CDR3. Germline assignment: CDR1 SGHAT and CDR2 FQNNGV. V trimming: 2 bases; J trimming: 1 base; junction bases outside the gene matches: 4. This CDR3 reads CASSLSGTGGSYEQYF. The CDR3 bases are TGTGCCAGCAGCTTATCCGGGACAGGGGGTTCCTACGAGCAGTACTTC.

This clonotype has a handful of counts. The chain carries TRBV20-1 and TRBJ1-2; D is unresolved. Trimming cost V 6 bases and J 0 bases, with 11 bases left between them. Germline values: CDR1 DFQATT, CDR2 SNEGSKA (reference sequence). This CDR3 comprises 13 residues. The CDR3: CSAIEQTNYGYTF. CDR3 DNA: TGCAGTGCGATAGAGCAGACTAACTATGGCTACACCTTC.

Comment on this clonotype: Likely a read error: the CDR3 ends without its conserved phenylalanine or tryptophan. The chain joins TRBV28 to TRBJ1-5, with 9 bases fitting TRBD1. V trimming: 6 bases; J trimming: 2 bases; junction bases outside the gene matches: 5. Per the germline V gene, CDR1 is MDHEN and CDR2 is SYDVKM. The CDR3 sequence is 15 residues long. The CDR3 loop reads CASRNRGPRNQPQHL. The CDR3 DNA is TGTGCCAGCAGAAACAGGGGGCCTCGCAATCAGCCCCAGCATCTT.

The V call is TRBV20-1, the J call TRBJ2-7, with 9 nucleotides matching TRBD1. Germline V gives CDR1 DFQATT, CDR2 SNEGSKA (reference sequence). V lost 1 base, J lost 3 bases, and 10 bases stayed unmatched. This CDR3 is built from 16 residues. The CDR3 DNA reads TGCAGTGCTAGAGCGGCCGGACAGGGGTTTCGCTACGAGCAGTACTTC. This translates into CSARAAGQGFRYEQYF.

This clonotype has ten or more counts. The chain uses TRBV27 and TRBJ1-2, with a possible D match to TRBD1 (5 bases). The V end lost 4 bases, the J end lost 2 bases, and 8 bases lay between the germline ends. Germline V lookup: CDR1 MNHEY, CDR2 SMNVEV (reference sequence). CDR3 length: 13 amino acids. The DNA for the CDR3 is TGTGCCAGCAGTTCAGGGTGGAACTATGGCTACACCTTC. It codes for CASSSGWNYGYTF.

This clonotype was observed many times. This chain uses TRBV30 with TRBJ1-5; 7 bases align to TRBD1. This CDR3 spans 13 amino acids. V was clipped by 2 bases and J by 4 bases; unmatched bases: 2. Germline V gene sequence: CDR1 GTSNPN, CDR2 SVGIG (reference sequence). The CDR3 nucleotides are TGTGCCTGGAGTAAACAGGGGAATCAGCCCCAGCATTTT. Amino acid sequence: CAWSKQGNQPQHF.

This chain uses TRBV2 with TRBJ2-7; 15 nucleotides match TRBD2. V shed 4 bases, J shed 0 bases, and the junction held 4 bases outside the gene matches. Germline values: CDR1 SNHLY, CDR2 FYNNEI. The CDR3 loop spans 17 amino acids. In DNA, the CDR3 is TGTGCCAGCAGTGCACGGACTAGCGGGAGGGCCTCCTACGAGCAGTACTTC. Protein product: CASSARTSGRASYEQYF.